A selection of T cell receptor beta chains follows, all from one sample in a study of cytomegalovirus exposure and HLA in healthy donors. The repertoire was sequenced with immunoSEQ multiplex PCR; TCRdb's copy has only in-frame clones and lacks some. This table holds 65,000 to 85,000 clones, around 84% found once. Sequencing used PBMCs. The origin of the receptors is a woman aged 50 to 65 in good health and CMV-seronegative. Both conserved end residues are part of each CDR3. D genes are given only for firm matches. Size values are once, few and many counts, or a class for expanded clones, and some rows have none.

CDR3 protein: CASSLVANEQFF; CDR3 DNA: TGTGCCAGCAGCTTAGTCGCGAATGAGCAGTTCTTC; J gene: TRBJ2-1; D gene: -; V gene: TRBV7-6; CDR3 length: 12; clone size: -
CDR3 protein: CATSRDGQYYEQYF; CDR3 DNA: TGTGCCACCAGCAGGGACGGACAGTACTACGAGCAGTACTTC; J gene: TRBJ2-7; D gene: -; V gene: TRBV15; CDR3 length: 14; clone size: -
CDR3 protein: CASSSFREGTEAFF; CDR3 DNA: TGCGCCAGCAGCTCGTTTAGGGAGGGCACTGAAGCTTTCTTT; J gene: TRBJ1-1; D gene: -; V gene: TRBV5-1; CDR3 length: 14; clone size: -
CDR3 protein: CASRQDQYNEQFF; CDR3 DNA: TGTGCCAGCAGACAGGACCAGTACAATGAGCAGTTCTTC; J gene: TRBJ2-1; D gene: -; V gene: TRBV5-4; CDR3 length: 13; clone size: -
CDR3 protein: CASSQPGQGTGELFF; CDR3 DNA: TGCGCCAGCAGCCAACCGGGACAGGGCACCGGGGAGCTGTTTTTT; J gene: TRBJ2-2; D gene: TRBD1; V gene: TRBV4-1; CDR3 length: 15; clone size: -
CDR3 protein: CASSLREVGPQHF; CDR3 DNA: TGTGCCAGCAGCCTCAGGGAGGTTGGGCCCCAGCATTTT; J gene: TRBJ1-5; D gene: -; V gene: TRBV7-9; CDR3 length: 13; clone size: few
CDR3 protein: CASSPQGWETQYF; CDR3 DNA: TGTGCCAGCAGCCCCCAGGGGTGGGAGACCCAGTACTTC; J gene: TRBJ2-5; D gene: -; V gene: TRBV9; CDR3 length: 13; clone size: -
CDR3 protein: CASSLVQGAASPLHF; CDR3 DNA: TGCGCCAGCAGCTTGGTGCAGGGGGCGGCTTCACCCCTCCACTTT; J gene: TRBJ1-6; D gene: TRBD1; V gene: TRBV5-1; CDR3 length: 15; clone size: -
CDR3 protein: CASSEVRRQSRAGELFF; CDR3 DNA: TGTGCCAGCAGTGAAGTGCGGCGGCAGTCGCGGGCCGGGGAGCTGTTTTTT; J gene: TRBJ2-2; D gene: -; V gene: TRBV6-1; CDR3 length: 17; clone size: once
CDR3 protein: CASSEVVGLSDRGLETQYF; CDR3 DNA: TGTGCCAGCAGTGAAGTGGTTGGTCTTTCGGACAGGGGGTTAGAGACCCAGTACTTC; J gene: TRBJ2-5; D gene: TRBD1; V gene: TRBV6-1; CDR3 length: 19; clone size: -
CDR3 protein: CASSPQGGDTEAFF; CDR3 DNA: TGTGCCAGCTCACCACAGGGAGGTGACACTGAAGCTTTCTTT; J gene: TRBJ1-1; D gene: -; V gene: TRBV18; CDR3 length: 14; clone size: once
CDR3 protein: CASRSGASGNTIYF; CDR3 DNA: TGTGCCAGCCGTTCGGGAGCCTCTGGAAACACCATATATTTT; J gene: TRBJ1-3; D gene: -; V gene: TRBV19; CDR3 length: 14; clone size: once
CDR3 protein: CSVVGGYEQYF; CDR3 DNA: TGCAGCGTTGTAGGCGGCTACGAGCAGTACTTC; J gene: TRBJ2-7; D gene: -; V gene: TRBV29-1; CDR3 length: 11; clone size: -
CDR3 protein: CASSFSSAAETQYF; CDR3 DNA: TGTGCCAGCAGCTTCTCAAGCGCAGCCGAGACCCAGTACTTC; J gene: TRBJ2-5; D gene: -; V gene: TRBV5-4; CDR3 length: 14; clone size: -
CDR3 protein: CASSEARLAAGDTQYF; CDR3 DNA: TGCGCCAGCAGCGAAGCTAGACTAGCCGCAGGAGATACGCAGTATTTT; J gene: TRBJ2-3; D gene: TRBD2; V gene: TRBV4-1; CDR3 length: 16; clone size: -
CDR3 protein: CASSLVASGAYNEQFF; CDR3 DNA: TGTGCCAGCAGCTTAGTTGCTAGCGGGGCCTACAATGAGCAGTTCTTC; J gene: TRBJ2-1; D gene: TRBD2; V gene: TRBV11-2; CDR3 length: 16; clone size: -
CDR3 protein: CASSRTGFPREHWPQHF; CDR3 DNA: TGTGCCAGTAGTAGAACAGGGTTCCCCCGCGAACACTGGCCCCAGCATTTT; J gene: TRBJ1-5; D gene: -; V gene: TRBV19; CDR3 length: 17; clone size: -
CDR3 protein: CASSEGLAFSDMQYF; CDR3 DNA: TGTGCCAGCAGTGAGGGACTAGCCTTCTCAGATATGCAGTATTTT; J gene: TRBJ2-3; D gene: TRBD2; V gene: TRBV6-1; CDR3 length: 15; clone size: -
CDR3 protein: CASSSPGQGDEQYF; CDR3 DNA: TGTGCCAGCAGCTCCCCGGGACAGGGAGACGAGCAGTACTTC; J gene: TRBJ2-7; D gene: TRBD1; V gene: TRBV7-9; CDR3 length: 14; clone size: -
CDR3 protein: CASSRPGLVDTYEQYF; CDR3 DNA: TGCGCCAGCAGTCGTCCGGGACTTGTTGACACCTACGAGCAGTACTTC; J gene: TRBJ2-7; D gene: -; V gene: TRBV23-1; CDR3 length: 16; clone size: -
CDR3 protein: CASSSTGGELFF; CDR3 DNA: TGTGCCAGCAGCTCGACAGGAGGGGAGCTGTTTTTT; J gene: TRBJ2-2; D gene: -; V gene: TRBV7-3; CDR3 length: 12; clone size: -
CDR3 protein: CATQRQPNTEAFF; CDR3 DNA: TGTGCCACTCAGCGCCAACCGAACACTGAAGCTTTCTTT; J gene: TRBJ1-1; D gene: -; V gene: TRBV10-3; CDR3 length: 13; clone size: few
CDR3 protein: CASSLEVSGSTDTQYF; CDR3 DNA: TGTGCCAGCAGCTTAGAAGTAAGCGGGAGCACAGATACGCAGTATTTT; J gene: TRBJ2-3; D gene: -; V gene: TRBV7-8; CDR3 length: 16; clone size: -
CDR3 protein: CASSKALERTNEKLFF; CDR3 DNA: TGTGCCAGCAGCAAAGCCCTGGAGAGGACTAATGAAAAACTGTTTTTT; J gene: TRBJ1-4; D gene: -; V gene: TRBV21-1; CDR3 length: 16; clone size: -
CDR3 protein: CASSLGLAGDEQYF; CDR3 DNA: TGTGCCAGCAGCTTGGGACTAGCGGGAGACGAGCAGTACTTC; J gene: TRBJ2-7; D gene: TRBD2; V gene: TRBV7-3; CDR3 length: 14; clone size: -
CDR3 protein: CASSLVVSSGANVLTF; CDR3 DNA: TGTGCCAGCAGCTTAGTTGTGAGCTCTGGGGCCAACGTCCTGACTTTC; J gene: TRBJ2-6; D gene: -; V gene: TRBV7-2; CDR3 length: 16; clone size: -
CDR3 protein: CASSQEWREYETQYF; CDR3 DNA: TGCGCCAGCAGCCAAGAGTGGCGGGAGTACGAGACCCAGTACTTC; J gene: TRBJ2-5; D gene: TRBD2; V gene: TRBV4-1; CDR3 length: 15; clone size: -
CDR3 protein: CASSLSRAKETQYF; CDR3 DNA: TGTGCCAGCAGTCTGTCGAGGGCCAAAGAGACCCAGTACTTC; J gene: TRBJ2-5; D gene: -; V gene: TRBV5-4; CDR3 length: 14; clone size: -
CDR3 protein: CASSQLAGAYNEQFF; CDR3 DNA: TGTGCCAGCAGTCAACTAGCGGGAGCCTACAATGAGCAGTTCTTC; J gene: TRBJ2-1; D gene: TRBD2; V gene: TRBV7-3; CDR3 length: 15; clone size: -
CDR3 protein: CASSPRQYTGELFF; CDR3 DNA: TGTGCCAGCAGCCCCCGACAGTACACCGGGGAGCTGTTTTTT; J gene: TRBJ2-2; D gene: -; V gene: TRBV27; CDR3 length: 14; clone size: -
CDR3 protein: CSVGARGASANYGYTF; CDR3 DNA: TGCAGCGTTGGCGCCAGGGGAGCCTCGGCTAACTATGGCTACACCTTC; J gene: TRBJ1-2; D gene: -; V gene: TRBV29-1; CDR3 length: 16; clone size: -
CDR3 protein: CASSLLGTATEAFF; CDR3 DNA: TGTGCCAGCAGTTTGTTGGGCACGGCCACTGAAGCTTTCTTT; J gene: TRBJ1-1; D gene: -; V gene: TRBV27; CDR3 length: 14; clone size: -
CDR3 protein: CASNPTATTNTGELFF; CDR3 DNA: TGTGCCAGCAACCCGACAGCGACCACGAACACCGGGGAGCTGTTTTTT; J gene: TRBJ2-2; D gene: -; V gene: TRBV27; CDR3 length: 16; clone size: few
CDR3 protein: CSVGLAGGETQYF; CDR3 DNA: TGCAGCGTTGGGCTAGCGGGAGGCGAGACCCAGTACTTC; J gene: TRBJ2-5; D gene: TRBD2; V gene: TRBV29-1; CDR3 length: 13; clone size: few
CDR3 protein: CASSLRQGDTGELFF; CDR3 DNA: TGTGCCAGCAGTTTACGCCAGGGGGACACCGGGGAGCTGTTTTTT; J gene: TRBJ2-2; D gene: TRBD1; V gene: TRBV27; CDR3 length: 15; clone size: once
CDR3 protein: CASSLRQGDGYTF; CDR3 DNA: TGTGCCAGCAGCTTGAGGCAGGGGGATGGCTACACCTTC; J gene: TRBJ1-2; D gene: TRBD1; V gene: TRBV5-6; CDR3 length: 13; clone size: once
CDR3 protein: CASSSTSFSGELFF; CDR3 DNA: TGTGCCAGCAGTTCGACTAGTTTCTCCGGGGAGCTGTTTTTT; J gene: TRBJ2-2; D gene: -; V gene: TRBV28; CDR3 length: 14; clone size: once
CDR3 protein: CASSQDSPEAFF; CDR3 DNA: TGTGCCAGCAGCCAAGATAGCCCTGAAGCTTTCTTT; J gene: TRBJ1-1; D gene: -; V gene: TRBV14; CDR3 length: 12; clone size: -
CDR3 protein: CASSPEAYEQYF; CDR3 DNA: TGTGCCAGCTCACCAGAGGCCTACGAGCAGTACTTC; J gene: TRBJ2-7; D gene: -; V gene: TRBV18; CDR3 length: 12; clone size: -
CDR3 protein: CASSLAGGAGEQYF; CDR3 DNA: TGTGCCAGCAGCTTGGCCGGAGGGGCGGGGGAGCAGTACTTC; J gene: TRBJ2-7; D gene: -; V gene: TRBV5-6; CDR3 length: 14; clone size: -